This record covers a single T cell receptor (beta chain). The antigen is not known. This sample was included in a study of human thymus T cells. Looked up from germline, CDR1 is MDHEN and CDR2 is SYDVKM. This CDR3 contains 15 residues. V lost 7 bases and J lost 12; bases outside the gene matches: 15. This table comes from immunoSEQ multiplex PCR, and its TCRdb copy is limited to in-frame clones, with some not included. The table has about 78,000 clones, roughly 96% seen once; the top ten hold 0.031%. Thymus specimens were resections from corrective heart surgery. Corrective surgery for congenital heart defects was being performed on the healthy Finnish infants who served as donors. Study-wide results and limits: There were highly overlapping thymic repertoires among unrelated individuals, as related research reported. V and J genes seemed to be used with bias in thymic and blood repertoires.

The chain is built from TRBV28 and TRBJ2-5, with 12 bases that match TRBD2. Sequences were obtained from thymus tissue. This clonotype was sampled from a boy younger than two with a congenital heart defect but otherwise immunologically healthy. The CDR3 DNA reads TGTGCCAGCAAATCCCCCTCCCTAGCGGGAGGGCCGGAGTACTTC. It codes for CASKSPSLAGGPEYF. The full variable domain, in which reference TRBV28 and TRBJ2-5 provide the parts outside the CDR3, is DVKVTQSSRYLVKRTGEKVFLECVQDMDHENMFWYRQDPGLGLRLIYFSYDVKMKEKGDIPEGYSVSREKKERFSLILESASTNQTSMYLCASKSPSLAGGPEYFGPGTRLLVL.